This paragraph covers one T cell receptor (beta chain) sequence. What it recognizes is unknown. This sample is part of a study of cytomegalovirus exposure and HLA in healthy donors. Whole-study context: As an earlier analysis found, 150 million to 200 million T cells yielded 100 million to 130 million unique TCR beta sequences. Of all 400 or so donors who were genotyped, 81% belonged to the Caucasian-associated ancestry cluster. Study-level results: In an earlier analysis, in some 500 donors, most V segments appeared productive either ~90% or ~30% of the time.

The V gene's germline CDR1 is SGHRS and CDR2 YFSETQ. Trimming took 4 bases from V and 7 from J, leaving 15 bases between them. The CDR3 has 14 residues. This PCR relied on a set of 60 Vbeta primers and 13 Jbeta primers. Sequencing used immunoSEQ multiplex PCR; TCRdb keeps in-frame clones, though not all of them. The sample records some 63,000 clones, under 90% being singletons. The receptor's source is a middle-aged woman in good health and CMV-seronegative. The chain carries TRBV5-1 and TRBJ2-1; TRBD1 might be the D (5 bases). What was sequenced was PBMCs. Here the CDR3 DNA reads TGCGCCAGCAGCGTGTGGGGTGGGGCAAATGAGCAGTTCTTC. Amino acids: CASSVWGGANEQFF.